This T cell receptor (beta chain) was identified in a study of control samples from healthy donors and cancer patients. This table comes from immunoSEQ multiplex PCR, and its TCRdb copy is limited to in-frame clones, with some not included. This table holds 75,000 to 90,000 clones, approximately 89% found once. The table lists this clone with a few counts. The V gene lost 5 bases and the J gene lost 0 bases, with 8 bases spanning the gap. The CDR3 is 14 amino acids. Germline CDR1 SEHNR, CDR2 FQNEAQ (reference sequence). The sequenced sample was blood. The gene calls are TRBV7-9 and TRBJ1-5; D call uncertain. The sequence was collected from a man aged 30-40 years in good health. CDR3 sequence reads: CASSALNSNQPQHF. DNA for the CDR3: TGTGCCAGCAGCGCCTTGAATAGCAATCAGCCCCAGCATTTT.